This entry lists 9 T cell receptor beta chains sequenced from one sample in a study of blood T cell repertoires in COVID-19. Only in-frame clones appear in the TCRdb table, and some are missing; sequencing was by immunoSEQ multiplex PCR. The sample lists around 250,000 clones; 75% to 90% were seen once. Sequenced material: peripheral blood. The receptors here all came from a man in his sixties who had recovered from COVID-19.

This clone was detected only once. This chain uses TRBV6-5 with TRBJ2-3, with 8 bases identical to TRBD1. V dropped 6 bases and J dropped 1; count of bases not matched to a gene: 6. CDR1 is MNHEY, CDR2 SVGAGI, per germline. The CDR3 loop spans 15 amino acids. The CDR3 nucleotides read TGTGCCAGCAGGTTGGACAGGGTTGGCACAGATACGCAGTATTTT. Its protein is CASRLDRVGTDTQYF.

The chain uses TRBV19 and TRBJ1-2, with 9 bases identical to TRBD1. Looked up from germline, CDR1 is LNHDA and CDR2 is SQIVND (reference sequence). After removal of 8 bases from V and 6 bases from J, the junction contained 10 bases not matched to a gene. The CDR3 covers 14 residues. The CDR3 loop is CASALLGQGNGYTF. CDR3 DNA sequence: TGTGCCAGTGCACTTTTGGGACAGGGAAATGGCTACACCTTC.

The CDR3 loop reads CASSRQKNTGELFF. The CDR3 DNA follows: TGTGCCAGCAGCAGACAGAAAAACACCGGGGAGCTGTTTTTT. The chain combines TRBV21-1 with TRBJ2-2; the DNA was not used to check the table's D call, TRBD1. TRBV21-1 is termed a pseudogene. This CDR3 has 14 amino acids.

This clone occurred once. The rearrangement uses TRBV6-2 or TRBV6-3 and TRBJ1-5; D call uncertain. The CDR3 has 15 residues. V lost 0 bases, J lost 6 bases, and 12 bases lay in between. Germline V gene sequence: CDR1 MNHEY, CDR2 SVGEGT. The CDR3 protein is CASSYSRMKVQPQHF. In DNA, the CDR3 is TGTGCCAGCAGTTACTCGCGGATGAAGGTTCAGCCCCAGCATTTT.

The rearrangement joins TRBV2 to TRBJ1-1, with D unresolved. The germline V and J ends were trimmed by 7 bases and 4 bases, with 16 bases remaining between them. Germline lookup yields CDR1 SNHLY and CDR2 FYNNEI. The CDR3 totals 14 residues. CDR3 amino acids: CASTISGEGTEAFF. CDR3 bases: TGTGCCAGCACTATATCCGGAGAGGGCACTGAAGCTTTCTTT.

The V and J genes are TRBV28 and TRBJ2-7, with D perhaps TRBD2 (6 bases). V was pared by 2 bases and J by 2 bases, with 7 bases between. The CDR3 loop spans 13 amino acids. Germline V gene lookup returns CDR1 MDHEN and CDR2 SYDVKM. The DNA of the CDR3 is TGTGCCAGCAGTTTAGGGGAGGCCTACGAGCAGTACTTC. Translation: CASSLGEAYEQYF.

The J gene is TRBJ1-5, the V gene TRBV3-1 (or the pseudogene TRBV3-2); weak D call: TRBD1 (5 bases). V lost 4 bases to trimming and J lost 7 bases, with 11 bases between them. CDR3 length equals 13 residues. From germline, CDR1 is LGHDT and CDR2 YNNKEL (reference sequence). CDR3 DNA sequence: TGTGCCAGCAGCCTTCAGGGAAGGCAGCCCCAGCATTTT. Its translation is CASSLQGRQPQHF.

This clone was detected only a few times. The chain couples TRBV2 to TRBJ1-6; D is uncertain. V was cut by 6 bases and J by 9 bases, with 15 bases left in between. Germline V gives CDR1 SNHLY, CDR2 FYNNEI. The CDR3 loop spans 14 amino acids. The CDR3 nucleotides are TGTGCCAGCAGGGTCGCCCCGGGAGGTTCACCCCTCCACTTT. Its translation is CASRVAPGGSPLHF.

The chain uses TRBV3-1 (or the pseudogene TRBV3-2) and TRBJ1-3, with a weak D call TRBD1 (5 bases). The CDR3 length is 14 residues. Germline assignment: CDR1 LGHDT and CDR2 YNNKEL (reference sequence). Trimming shortened V by 6 bases and J by 4 bases, and 13 bases separated the two germline ends. The CDR3 reads CASSHAGSGNTIYF. The CDR3 DNA is TGTGCCAGCAGTCATGCAGGGTCCGGAAACACCATATATTTT.